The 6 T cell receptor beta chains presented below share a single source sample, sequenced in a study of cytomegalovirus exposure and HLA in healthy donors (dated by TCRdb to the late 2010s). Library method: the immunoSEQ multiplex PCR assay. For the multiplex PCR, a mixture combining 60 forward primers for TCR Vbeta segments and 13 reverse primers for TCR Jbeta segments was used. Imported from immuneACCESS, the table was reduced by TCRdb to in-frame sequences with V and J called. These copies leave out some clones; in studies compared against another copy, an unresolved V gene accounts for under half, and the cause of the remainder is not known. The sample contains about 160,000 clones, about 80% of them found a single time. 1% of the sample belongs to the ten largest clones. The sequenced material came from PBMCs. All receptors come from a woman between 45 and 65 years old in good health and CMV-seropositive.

The CDR3 sequence is CASSRWGRENSPLHF. Here the CDR3 DNA reads TGTGCCAGCAGCCGCTGGGGGAGGGAGAATTCACCCCTCCACTTT. The chain couples TRBV11-2 to TRBJ1-6, with D possibly matching TRBD1 (5 bases). The V gene's germline CDR1 is SGHAT and CDR2 FQNNGV. Trimming took 5 bases from V and 7 from J, leaving 15 bases between them. This CDR3 has 15 residues.

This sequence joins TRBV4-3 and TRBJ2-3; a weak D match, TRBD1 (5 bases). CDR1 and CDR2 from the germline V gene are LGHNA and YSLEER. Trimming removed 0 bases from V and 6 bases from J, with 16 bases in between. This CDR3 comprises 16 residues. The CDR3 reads CASSQDAGPLIDTQYF. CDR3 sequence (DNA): TGCGCCAGCAGCCAAGATGCAGGGCCCTTAATCGATACGCAGTATTTT.

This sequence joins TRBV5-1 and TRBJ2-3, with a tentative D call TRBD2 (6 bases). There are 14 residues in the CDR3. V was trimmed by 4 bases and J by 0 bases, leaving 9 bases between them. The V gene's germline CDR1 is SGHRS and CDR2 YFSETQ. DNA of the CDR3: TGCGCCAGCAGCCCCGGGACTAGCACAGATACGCAGTATTTT. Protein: CASSPGTSTDTQYF.

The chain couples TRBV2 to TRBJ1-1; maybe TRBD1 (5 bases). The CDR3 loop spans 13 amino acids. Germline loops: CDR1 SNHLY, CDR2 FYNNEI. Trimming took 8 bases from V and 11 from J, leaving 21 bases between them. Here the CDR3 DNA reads TGTGCCAGCGCGCGTCTCTCTTGGGAGGGGGCTTTCTTT. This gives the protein CASARLSWEGAFF. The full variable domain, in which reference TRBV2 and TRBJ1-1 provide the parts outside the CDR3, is EPEVTQTPSHQVTQMGQEVILRCVPISNHLYFYWYRQILGQKVEFLVSFYNNEISEKSEIFDDQFSVERPDGSNFTLKIRSTKLEDSAMYFCASARLSWEGAFFGQGTRLTVV.

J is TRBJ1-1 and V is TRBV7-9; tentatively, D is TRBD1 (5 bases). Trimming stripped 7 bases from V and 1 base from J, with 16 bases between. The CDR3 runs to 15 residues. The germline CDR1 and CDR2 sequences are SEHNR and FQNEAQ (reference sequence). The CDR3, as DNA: TGTGCCAGCAACAGTCACGGGGGGACGAACACTGAAGCTTTCTTT. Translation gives CASNSHGGTNTEAFF.

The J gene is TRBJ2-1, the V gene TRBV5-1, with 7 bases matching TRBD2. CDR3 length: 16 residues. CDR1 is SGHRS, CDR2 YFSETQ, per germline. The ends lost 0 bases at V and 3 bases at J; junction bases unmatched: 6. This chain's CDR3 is CASSLAGGRRYNEQFF. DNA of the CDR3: TGCGCCAGCAGCTTGGCAGGCGGGAGACGCTACAATGAGCAGTTCTTC.